The sample holds one count of the clone carrying this T cell receptor (beta chain). Assay used: immunoSEQ multiplex PCR; TCRdb lists only in-frame clones, some missing. This sample carries some 81,000 clones, about 93% of them seen once, and the ten largest clones take 2.6%. The sample belongs to a study of T cell changes during pregnancy in multiple sclerosis. V shed 2 bases, J shed 5 bases, and the junction held 7 bases outside the gene matches. The germline V gene has CDR1 SGDLS and CDR2 YYNGEE. The CDR3 totals 14 residues. Here the sequenced sample was peripheral blood, taken after pregnancy. The sequence was collected from a female donor in good health, enrolled as a control in a pregnancy study. The rearrangement links TRBV9 to TRBJ2-7; 7 positions match TRBD2. The CDR3 DNA reads as TGTGCCAGCAGCGTTACTCCTCGGGGGGACGAGCAGTACTTC. Translating it yields CASSVTPRGDEQYF. The full variable domain, completed using reference TRBV9 and TRBJ2-7, is DSGVTQTPKHLITATGQRVTLRCSPRSGDLSVYWYQQSLDQGLQFLIQYYNGEERAKGNILERFSAQQFPDLHSELNLSSLELGDSALYFCASSVTPRGDEQYFGPGTRLTVT.